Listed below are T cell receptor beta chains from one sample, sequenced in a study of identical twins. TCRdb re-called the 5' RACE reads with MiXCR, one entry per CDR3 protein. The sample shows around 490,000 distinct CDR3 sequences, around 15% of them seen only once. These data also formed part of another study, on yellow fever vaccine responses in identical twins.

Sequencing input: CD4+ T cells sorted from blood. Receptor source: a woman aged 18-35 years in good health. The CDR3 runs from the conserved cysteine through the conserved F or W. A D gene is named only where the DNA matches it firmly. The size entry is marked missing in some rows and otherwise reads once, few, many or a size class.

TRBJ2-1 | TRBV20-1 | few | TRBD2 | TGCAGTGCTAGAGACCCCACTAGCGGGGGCATTGAGCAGTTCTTC | CSARDPTSGGIEQFF
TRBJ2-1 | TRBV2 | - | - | TGTGCCAGCACCCACGACAGCTCCTACAATGAGCAGTTCTTC | CASTHDSSYNEQFF
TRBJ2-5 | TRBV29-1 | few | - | TGCAGCGTACGGGACTCCGTACAAGAGACCCAGTACTTC | CSVRDSVQETQYF
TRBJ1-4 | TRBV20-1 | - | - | TGCAGTGCCCCCGTAGGGAAAAATGAAAAACTGTTTTTT | CSAPVGKNEKLFF
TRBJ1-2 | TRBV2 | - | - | TGTGCCAGCAGTGAGTTCGGCAGCTATGGCTACACCTTC | CASSEFGSYGYTF
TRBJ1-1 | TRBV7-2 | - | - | TGTGCCAGCAGCTTAATGGGGGGCATGAACACTGAAGCTTTCTTT | CASSLMGGMNTEAFF
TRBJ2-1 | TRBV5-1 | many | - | TGCGCCAGCAGCCGGGGGTCGGGCCTAGACAATGAGCAGTTCTTC | CASSRGSGLDNEQFF
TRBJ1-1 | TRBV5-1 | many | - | TGCGCCAGCAGCAAGGGACGGACGAACACTGAAGCTTTCTTT | CASSKGRTNTEAFF
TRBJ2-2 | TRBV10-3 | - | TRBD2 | TGTGCCATCACCCCGACTAGCGGGGGCCTGAACACCGGGGAGCTGTTTTTT | CAITPTSGGLNTGELFF
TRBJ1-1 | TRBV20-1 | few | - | TGCAGTGCTAGAGTGCAAGTGGGGAACACTGAAGCTTTCTTT | CSARVQVGNTEAFF
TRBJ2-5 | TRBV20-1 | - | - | TGCAGTGCTAGAGTCGGGGGACAAGAGACCCAGTACTTC | CSARVGGQETQYF
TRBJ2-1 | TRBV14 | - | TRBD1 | TGTGCCAGCAGCCAAGACAGGGGGCGCGGACCCAATGAGCAGTTCTTC | CASSQDRGRGPNEQFF
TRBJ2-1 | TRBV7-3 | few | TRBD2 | TGTGCCAGCAGCTTAACGTCCAGCGGGAGCTCCTACAATGAGCAGTTCTTC | CASSLTSSGSSYNEQFF
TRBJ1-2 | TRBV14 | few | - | TGTGCCAGCAGCCAAGCACAGGGAGGTTATGGCTACACCTTC | CASSQAQGGYGYTF
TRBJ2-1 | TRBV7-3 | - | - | TGTGCCAGCAGCCAACCCGGAGAGGGCCACAATGAGCAGTTCTTC | CASSQPGEGHNEQFF
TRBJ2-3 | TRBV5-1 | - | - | TGCGCCAGCAGCGGGGACAACACAGATACGCAGTATTTT | CASSGDNTDTQYF
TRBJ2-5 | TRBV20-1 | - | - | TGCAGTGCTAGCATCGTGGAGACCCAGTACTTC | CSASIVETQYF
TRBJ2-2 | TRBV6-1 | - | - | TGTGCCAGCAGGGGTTCTTTGGGGTACACCGGGGAGCTGTTTTTT | CASRGSLGYTGELFF
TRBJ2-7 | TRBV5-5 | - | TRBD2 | TGTGCCAGCAGCTTTTTTGCGGGAGGGGTCGAGCAGTACTTC | CASSFFAGGVEQYF
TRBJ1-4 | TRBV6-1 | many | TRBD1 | TGTGCCAGCAGCCGACAGGGGGCGAACGAAAAACTGTTTTTT | CASSRQGANEKLFF
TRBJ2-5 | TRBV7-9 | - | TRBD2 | TGTGCCAGCAGCTTAGCGATTAGCGGGGGAGAGACCCAGTACTTC | CASSLAISGGETQYF
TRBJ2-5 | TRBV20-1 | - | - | TGCAGTGCAACCGGGGCCCAAGAGACCCAGTACTTC | CSATGAQETQYF
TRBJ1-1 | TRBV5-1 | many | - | TGCGCCAGCAGCTTGACCGGGAGTCTGAACACTGAAGCTTTCTTT | CASSLTGSLNTEAFF
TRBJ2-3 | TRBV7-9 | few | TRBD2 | TGTGCCAGCAGCTTAGGAGCCGGGAGGGCATTCACAGATACGCAGTATTTT | CASSLGAGRAFTDTQYF
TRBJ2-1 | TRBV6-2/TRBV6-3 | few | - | TGTGCCAGCAGCAACGGTAGGGCTAGGGAGCAGTTCTTC | CASSNGRAREQFF
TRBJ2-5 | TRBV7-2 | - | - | TGTGCCAGCAGCCTCTTGAGTTGGGGGGAGACCCAGTACTTC | CASSLLSWGETQYF